This TCR beta chain stems from a study of blood T cell repertoires in COVID-19. Study information: PBMCs, B-cell-depleted T cells, or T cells provided the cDNA or gDNA that made up the material.

The germline CDR1 and CDR2 sequences are SGHDN and FVKESK. The V segment lost 1 base and the J segment 2 bases; nucleotides outside the gene matches: 4. This CDR3 has 16 amino acids. Study members were between roughly 18 and 100 years old and lived in approximately 25 US regions. TCRdb's copy holds only in-frame clones and misses some; the assay was immunoSEQ multiplex PCR. The repertoire includes hundreds of thousands of clones, 87% of them detected once, and roughly 6.2% sits in the top ten. The rearrangement links TRBV14 to TRBJ1-4, with 7 bases aligning to TRBD1. The specimen sequenced was PBMCs or T cells enriched from blood (not recorded which). The sequence was obtained from a woman aged 40 to 49 who had recovered from COVID-19. This chain's CDR3 is CASSQGQGVTNEKLFF. CDR3 nucleotide sequence: TGTGCCAGCAGCCAAGGACAGGGAGTGACTAATGAAAAACTGTTTTTT.